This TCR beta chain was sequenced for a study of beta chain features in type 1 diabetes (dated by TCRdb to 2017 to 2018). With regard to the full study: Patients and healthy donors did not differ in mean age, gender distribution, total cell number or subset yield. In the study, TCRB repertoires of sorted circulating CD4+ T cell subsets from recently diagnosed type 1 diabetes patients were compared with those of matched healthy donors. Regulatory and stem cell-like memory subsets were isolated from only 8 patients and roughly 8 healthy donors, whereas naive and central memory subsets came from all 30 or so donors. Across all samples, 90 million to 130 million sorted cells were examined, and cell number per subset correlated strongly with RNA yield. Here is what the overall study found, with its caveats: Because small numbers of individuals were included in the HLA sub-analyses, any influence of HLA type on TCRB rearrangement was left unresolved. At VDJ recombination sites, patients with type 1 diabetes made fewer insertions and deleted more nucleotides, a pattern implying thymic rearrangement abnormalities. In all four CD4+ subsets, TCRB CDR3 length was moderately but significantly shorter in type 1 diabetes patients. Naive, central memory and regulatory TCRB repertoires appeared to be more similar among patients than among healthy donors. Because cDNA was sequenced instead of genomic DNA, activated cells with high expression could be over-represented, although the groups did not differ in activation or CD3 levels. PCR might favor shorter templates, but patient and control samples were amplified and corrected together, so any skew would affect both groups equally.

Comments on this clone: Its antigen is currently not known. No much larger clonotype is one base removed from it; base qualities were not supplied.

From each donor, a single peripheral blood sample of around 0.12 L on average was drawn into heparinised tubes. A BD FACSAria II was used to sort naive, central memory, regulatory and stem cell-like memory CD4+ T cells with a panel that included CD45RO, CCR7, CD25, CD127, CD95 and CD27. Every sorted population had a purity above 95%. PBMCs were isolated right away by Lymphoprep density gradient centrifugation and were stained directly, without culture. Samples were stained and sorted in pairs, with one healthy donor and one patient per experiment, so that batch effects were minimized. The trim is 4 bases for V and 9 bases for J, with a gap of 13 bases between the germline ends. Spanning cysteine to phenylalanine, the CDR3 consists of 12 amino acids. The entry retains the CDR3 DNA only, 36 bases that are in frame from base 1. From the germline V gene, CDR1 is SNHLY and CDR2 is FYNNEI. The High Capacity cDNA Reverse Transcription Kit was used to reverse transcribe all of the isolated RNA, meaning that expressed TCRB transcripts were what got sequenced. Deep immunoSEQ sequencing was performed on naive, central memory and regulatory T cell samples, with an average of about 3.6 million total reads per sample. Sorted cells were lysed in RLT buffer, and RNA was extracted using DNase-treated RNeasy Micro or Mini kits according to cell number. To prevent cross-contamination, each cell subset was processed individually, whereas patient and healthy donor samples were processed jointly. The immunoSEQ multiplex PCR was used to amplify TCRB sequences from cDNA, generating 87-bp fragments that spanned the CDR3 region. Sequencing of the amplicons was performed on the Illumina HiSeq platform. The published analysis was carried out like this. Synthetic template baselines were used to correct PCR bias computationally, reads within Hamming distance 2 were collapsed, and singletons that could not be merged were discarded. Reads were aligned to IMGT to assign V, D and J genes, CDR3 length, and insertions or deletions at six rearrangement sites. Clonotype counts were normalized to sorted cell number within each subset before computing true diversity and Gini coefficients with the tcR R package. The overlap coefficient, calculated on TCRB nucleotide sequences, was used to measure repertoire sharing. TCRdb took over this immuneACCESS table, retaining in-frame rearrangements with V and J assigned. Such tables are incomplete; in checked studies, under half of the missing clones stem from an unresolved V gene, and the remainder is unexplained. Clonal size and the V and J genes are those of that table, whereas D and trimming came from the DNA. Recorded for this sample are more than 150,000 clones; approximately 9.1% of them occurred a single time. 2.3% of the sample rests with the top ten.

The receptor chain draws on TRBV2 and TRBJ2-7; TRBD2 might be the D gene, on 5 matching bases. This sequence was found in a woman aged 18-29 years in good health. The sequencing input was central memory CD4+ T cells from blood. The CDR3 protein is CASSVGPGRQYF. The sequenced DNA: TGTGCCAGCAGTGTAGGGCCGGGGAGGCAGTACTTC.